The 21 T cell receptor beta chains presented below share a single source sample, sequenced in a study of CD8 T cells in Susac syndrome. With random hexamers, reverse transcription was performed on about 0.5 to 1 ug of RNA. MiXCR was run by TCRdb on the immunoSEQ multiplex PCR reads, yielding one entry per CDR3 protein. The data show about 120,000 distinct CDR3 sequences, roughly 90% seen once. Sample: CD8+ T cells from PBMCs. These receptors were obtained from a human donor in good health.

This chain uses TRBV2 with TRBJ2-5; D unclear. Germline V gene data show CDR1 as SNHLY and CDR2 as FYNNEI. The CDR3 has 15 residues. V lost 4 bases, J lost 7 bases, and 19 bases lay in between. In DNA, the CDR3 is TGTGCCAGCAGTGGATCATTGATCACTAAAGGGACCCAGTACTTC. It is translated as CASSGSLITKGTQYF.

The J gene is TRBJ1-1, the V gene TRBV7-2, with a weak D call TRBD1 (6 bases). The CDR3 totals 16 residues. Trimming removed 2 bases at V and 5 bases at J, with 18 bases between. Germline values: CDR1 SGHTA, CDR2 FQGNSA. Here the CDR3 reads CASSLRSRGAWTEAFF. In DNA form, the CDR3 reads TGTGCCAGCAGCTTAAGGAGCAGGGGCGCTTGGACTGAAGCTTTCTTT.

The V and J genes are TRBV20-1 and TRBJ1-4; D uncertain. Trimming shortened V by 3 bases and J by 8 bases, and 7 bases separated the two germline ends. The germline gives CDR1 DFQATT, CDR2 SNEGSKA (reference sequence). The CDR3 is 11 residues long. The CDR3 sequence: CSASPSEKLFF. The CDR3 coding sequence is TGCAGTGCTAGTCCCTCGGAAAAACTGTTTTTT.

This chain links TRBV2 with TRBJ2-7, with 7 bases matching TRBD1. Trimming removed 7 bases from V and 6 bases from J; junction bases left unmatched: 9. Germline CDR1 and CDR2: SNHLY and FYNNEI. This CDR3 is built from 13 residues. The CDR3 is CASMAETGSEQYF. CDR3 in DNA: TGTGCCAGCATGGCTGAGACAGGGAGCGAGCAGTACTTC.

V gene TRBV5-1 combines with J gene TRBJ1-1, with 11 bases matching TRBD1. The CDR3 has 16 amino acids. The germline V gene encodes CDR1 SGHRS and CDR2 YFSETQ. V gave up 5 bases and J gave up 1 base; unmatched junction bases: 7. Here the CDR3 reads CASRATGTGGNTEAFF. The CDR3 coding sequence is TGCGCCAGCAGAGCCACCGGGACAGGGGGGAACACTGAAGCTTTCTTT.

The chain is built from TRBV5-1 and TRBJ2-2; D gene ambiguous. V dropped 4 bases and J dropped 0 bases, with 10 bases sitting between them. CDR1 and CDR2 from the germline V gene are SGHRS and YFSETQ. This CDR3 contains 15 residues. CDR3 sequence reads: CASSPTWTNTGELFF. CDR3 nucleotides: TGCGCCAGCAGCCCGACATGGACGAACACCGGGGAGCTGTTTTTT. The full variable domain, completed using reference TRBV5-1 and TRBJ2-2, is KAGVTQTPRYLIKTRGQQVTLSCSPISGHRSVSWYQQTPGQGLQFLFEYFSETQRNKGNFPGRFSGRQFSNSRSEMNVSTLELGDSALYLCASSPTWTNTGELFFGEGSRLTVL.

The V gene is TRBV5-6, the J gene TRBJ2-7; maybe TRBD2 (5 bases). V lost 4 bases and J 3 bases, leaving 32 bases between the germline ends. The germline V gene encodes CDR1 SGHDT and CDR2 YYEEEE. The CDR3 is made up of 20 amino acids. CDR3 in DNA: TGTGCCAGCAGCCAACTTAGCACCGGGAAAAACTCCGAGATTGTCTACGAGCAGTACTTC. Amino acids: CASSQLSTGKNSEIVYEQYF.

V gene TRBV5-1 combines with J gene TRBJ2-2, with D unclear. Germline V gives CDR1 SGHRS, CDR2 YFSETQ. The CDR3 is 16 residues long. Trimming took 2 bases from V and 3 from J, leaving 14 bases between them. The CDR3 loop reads CASSFQQRLDTGELFF. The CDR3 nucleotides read TGCGCCAGCAGCTTCCAGCAGCGCTTAGACACCGGGGAGCTGTTTTTT.

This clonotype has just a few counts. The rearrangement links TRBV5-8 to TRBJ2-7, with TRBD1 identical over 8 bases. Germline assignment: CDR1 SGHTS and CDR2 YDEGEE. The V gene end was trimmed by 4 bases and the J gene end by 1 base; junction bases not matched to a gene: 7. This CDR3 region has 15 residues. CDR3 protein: CASSPRTGNSYEQYF. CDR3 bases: TGTGCCAGCAGCCCTAGGACAGGGAATTCCTACGAGCAGTACTTC. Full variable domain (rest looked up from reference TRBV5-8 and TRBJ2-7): EAGVTQSPTHLIKTRGQQATLRCSPISGHTSVYWYQQALGLGLQFLLWYDEGEERNRGNFPPRFSGRQFPNYSSELNVNALELEDSALYLCASSPRTGNSYEQYFGPGTRLTVT.

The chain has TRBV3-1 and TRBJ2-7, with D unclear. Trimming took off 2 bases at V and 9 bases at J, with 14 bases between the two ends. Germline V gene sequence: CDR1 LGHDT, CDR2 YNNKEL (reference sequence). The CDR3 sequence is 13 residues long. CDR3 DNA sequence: TGTGCCAGCAGCCAAAGACAATCTGCCGGGCAGTACTTC. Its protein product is CASSQRQSAGQYF.

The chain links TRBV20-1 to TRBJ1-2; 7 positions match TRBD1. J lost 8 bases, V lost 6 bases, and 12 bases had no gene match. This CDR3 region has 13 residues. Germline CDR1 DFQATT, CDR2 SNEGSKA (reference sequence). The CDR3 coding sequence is TGCAGTGCAAAGACAGGGTCCCCCCACGGCTACACCTTC. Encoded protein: CSAKTGSPHGYTF.

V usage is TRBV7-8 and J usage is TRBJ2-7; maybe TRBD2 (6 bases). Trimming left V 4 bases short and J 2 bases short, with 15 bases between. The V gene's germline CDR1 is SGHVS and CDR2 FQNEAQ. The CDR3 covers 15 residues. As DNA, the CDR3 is TGTGCCAGCAGCTCGGCGGGGCAGCCGGCCTACGAGCAGTACTTC. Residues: CASSSAGQPAYEQYF.

In DNA form, the CDR3 reads TGTGCCAGCAGTTTGGCCGGCGAAACCTACGAGCAGTACTTC. This codes for CASSLAGETYEQYF. The chain joins TRBV6-6 to TRBJ2-7; D remains ambiguous. CDR3 size: 14 residues. V lost 4 bases to trimming and J lost 2 bases, with 12 bases between them. Germline V gives CDR1 MNHNY, CDR2 SVGAGI (reference sequence).

CDR3 sequence (DNA): TGTGCCAGCAACCCGGCCATGAACACTGAAGCTTTCTTT. Its translation is CASNPAMNTEAFF. This chain connects TRBV6-2 or TRBV6-3 to TRBJ1-1; no reliable D call. The CDR3 consists of 13 residues. From germline, CDR1 is MNHEY and CDR2 SVGEGT. Trimming took 7 bases from V and 0 from J, leaving 9 bases between them.

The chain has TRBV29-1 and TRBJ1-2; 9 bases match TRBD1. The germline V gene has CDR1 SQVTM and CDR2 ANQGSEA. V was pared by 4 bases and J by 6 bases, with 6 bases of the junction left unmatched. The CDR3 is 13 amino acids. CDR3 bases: TGCAGCGTTGTGGGGACAGGGCTTCATGGCTACACCTTC. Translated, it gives CSVVGTGLHGYTF.

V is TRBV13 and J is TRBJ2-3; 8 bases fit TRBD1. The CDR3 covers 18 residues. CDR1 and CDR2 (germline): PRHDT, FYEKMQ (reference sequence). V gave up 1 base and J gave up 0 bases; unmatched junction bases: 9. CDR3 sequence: CASSLVESGGSSTDTQYF. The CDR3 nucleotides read TGTGCCAGCAGCTTAGTTGAGTCAGGGGGCTCTAGCACAGATACGCAGTATTTT.

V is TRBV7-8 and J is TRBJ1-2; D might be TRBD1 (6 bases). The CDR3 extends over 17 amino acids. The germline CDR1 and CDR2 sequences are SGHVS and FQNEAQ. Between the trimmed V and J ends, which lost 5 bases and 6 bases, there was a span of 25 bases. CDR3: CASSQSNPGEYGDGYTF. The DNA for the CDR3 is TGTGCCAGCAGCCAGTCGAACCCAGGGGAGTACGGGGATGGCTACACCTTC.

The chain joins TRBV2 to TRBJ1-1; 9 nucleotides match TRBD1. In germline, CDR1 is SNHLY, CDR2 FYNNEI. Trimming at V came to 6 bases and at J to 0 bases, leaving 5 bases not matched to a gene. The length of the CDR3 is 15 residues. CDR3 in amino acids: CASSKGQGLNTEAFF. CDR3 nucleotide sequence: TGTGCCAGCAGCAAGGGACAGGGACTGAACACTGAAGCTTTCTTT.

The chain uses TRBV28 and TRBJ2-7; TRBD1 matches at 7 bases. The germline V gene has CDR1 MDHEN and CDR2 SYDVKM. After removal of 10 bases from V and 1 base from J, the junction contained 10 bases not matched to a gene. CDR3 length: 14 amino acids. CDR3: CATFAGGPSYEQYF. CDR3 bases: TGTGCCACATTCGCAGGGGGACCGTCCTACGAGCAGTACTTC.

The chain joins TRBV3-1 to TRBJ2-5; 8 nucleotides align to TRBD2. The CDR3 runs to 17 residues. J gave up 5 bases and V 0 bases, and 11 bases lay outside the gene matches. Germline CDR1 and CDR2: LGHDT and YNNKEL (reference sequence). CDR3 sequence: CASSQDVQAGAGETQYF. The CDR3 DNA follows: TGTGCCAGCAGCCAAGACGTGCAAGCGGGAGCTGGGGAGACCCAGTACTTC.

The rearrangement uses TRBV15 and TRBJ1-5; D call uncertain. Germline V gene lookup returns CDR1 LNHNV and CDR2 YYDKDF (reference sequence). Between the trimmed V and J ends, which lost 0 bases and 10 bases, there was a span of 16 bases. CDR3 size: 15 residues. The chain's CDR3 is CATSRDGPARTPQHF. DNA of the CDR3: TGTGCCACCAGCAGAGATGGACCTGCCCGAACTCCCCAGCATTTT.